These 21 T cell receptor beta chains originate from one sample sequenced in a study of blood T cell repertoires in COVID-19. Some clones are missing from TCRdb's copy, which holds only in-frame ones; the method was immunoSEQ multiplex PCR. This sample yields nearly 250,000 clones, of which 75% to 90% are seen a single time; 0.87% belongs to the top ten. The sample taken for sequencing was PBMCs or T cells enriched from blood (not recorded which). These receptors originate from a man in his fifties or sixties who had been exposed to COVID-19.

This chain uses TRBV18 with TRBJ1-1; D possibly corresponds to TRBD1 (5 bases). CDR1 is KGHSH and CDR2 is LQKENI in the germline V gene. Between the trimmed V and J ends, which lost 5 bases and 4 bases, there was a span of 23 bases. The CDR3 runs to 17 residues. CDR3 residues: CASSAIPGLSRSTEAFF. CDR3 nucleotide sequence: TGTGCCAGCTCAGCGATCCCGGGACTATCAAGAAGCACTGAAGCTTTCTTT.

This rearrangement joins TRBV2 to TRBJ1-5; the D is unclear. Germline CDR1 SNHLY, CDR2 FYNNEI. V lost 4 bases and J 6 bases, leaving 13 bases between the germline ends. The CDR3 contains 14 residues. CDR3 amino acids: CASSGLLPSQPQHF. Here the CDR3 DNA reads TGTGCCAGCAGTGGGCTACTACCGAGTCAGCCCCAGCATTTT.

The rearrangement uses TRBV28 and TRBJ2-1, with 13 bases matching TRBD2. Looked up from germline, CDR1 is MDHEN and CDR2 is SYDVKM. V was pared by 6 bases and J by 4 bases, with 6 bases of the junction left unmatched. The CDR3 sequence is 16 residues long. CDR3 amino acids: CASRPTTSGGYNEQFF. The CDR3 DNA follows: TGTGCCAGCAGGCCGACGACTAGCGGGGGGTACAATGAGCAGTTCTTC.

The chain uses TRBV7-2 and TRBJ1-6; perhaps TRBD1 as D (5 bases). With 5 bases removed from V and 7 bases from J, the gap between germline ends came to 15 bases. Germline CDR1 and CDR2: SGHTA and FQGNSA. CDR3 length: 15 amino acids. This chain's CDR3 is CASSLGGGDNSPLHF. The CDR3, as DNA: TGTGCCAGCAGCCTGGGGGGAGGGGACAATTCACCCCTCCACTTT.

The chain recombines TRBV7-3 with TRBJ2-3; 8 bases agree with TRBD2. The CDR3 totals 15 residues. Losses at the gene ends were 6 bases for V and 8 bases for J; bases not matched to a gene: 13. CDR1 and CDR2 from the germline V gene are SGHTA and FQGTGA. The CDR3 DNA is TGTGCCAGCAGTTCAATTGACGGGAGGGGTGGTACGCAGTATTTT. Protein: CASSSIDGRGGTQYF.

The chain couples TRBV4-2 to TRBJ2-3; TRBD2 agrees at 11 bases. Germline V lookup: CDR1 LGHNA, CDR2 YNFKEQ. The CDR3 length is 16 residues. With V trimmed by 2 bases and J by 5 bases, 6 bases remained unmatched. CDR3 amino acids: CASSQLTSGIEDTQYF. CDR3 nucleotides: TGTGCCAGCAGCCAACTGACTAGCGGGATAGAAGATACGCAGTATTTT.

The chain carries TRBV28 and TRBJ1-5; D might be TRBD1 (6 bases). Per germline, CDR1 MDHEN and CDR2 SYDVKM. V was shortened by 2 bases and J by 7 bases, with 12 bases between the two germline ends. The CDR3 covers 14 residues. CDR3 amino acids: CASSLQSGDQPQHF. Here the CDR3 DNA reads TGTGCCAGCAGTTTACAGTCAGGGGACCAGCCCCAGCATTTT.

J is TRBJ2-2 and V is TRBV20-1, with TRBD1 matching 7 bases. The CDR3 spans 13 residues. With V trimmed by 3 bases and J by 10 bases, 8 bases remained unmatched. Per germline, CDR1 DFQATT and CDR2 SNEGSKA (reference sequence). The CDR3 region has the DNA TGCAGTGCTAGTCGGGCAGGGGGTGAGGAGCTGTTTTTT. It specifies CSASRAGGEELFF.

This clone showed up just once. The rearrangement uses TRBV19 and TRBJ1-4; maybe TRBD1 (6 bases). CDR1 and CDR2 from the germline V gene are LNHDA and SQIVND (reference sequence). This CDR3 region has 15 residues. Between the trimmed V and J ends, which lost 3 bases and 4 bases, there was a span of 12 bases. Written as DNA, the CDR3 is TGTGCCAGTAGTATGGGCTGGACAGTTAATGAAAAACTGTTTTTT. Translation: CASSMGWTVNEKLFF. Using reference TRBV19 and TRBJ1-4 for the parts outside the CDR3, the full variable domain is DGGITQSPKYLFRKEGQNVTLSCEQNLNHDAMYWYRQDPGQGLRLIYYSQIVNDFQKGDIAEGYSVSREKKESFPLTVTSAQKNPTAFYLCASSMGWTVNEKLFFGSGTQLSVL.

This rearrangement joins TRBV2 to TRBJ1-6; TRBD1 aligns across 11 bases. The CDR3 spans 15 residues. Trimming at V came to 6 bases and at J to 7 bases, leaving 5 bases not matched to a gene. Germline V lookup: CDR1 SNHLY, CDR2 FYNNEI. CDR3 residues: CASRDRTGGNSPLHF. DNA for the CDR3: TGTGCCAGCAGAGATCGGACAGGGGGCAATTCACCCCTCCACTTT.

This rearrangement joins TRBV19 to TRBJ1-2; D not resolved. Germline lookup yields CDR1 LNHDA and CDR2 SQIVND (reference sequence). V was shortened by 3 bases and J by 4 bases, with 12 bases between the two germline ends. This CDR3 comprises 14 residues. CDR3: CASSIPGDFYGYTF. CDR3 sequence (DNA): TGTGCCAGTAGTATCCCGGGAGACTTCTATGGCTACACCTTC. Looking up the rest from reference TRBV19 and TRBJ1-2 gives the full variable domain: DGGITQSPKYLFRKEGQNVTLSCEQNLNHDAMYWYRQDPGQGLRLIYYSQIVNDFQKGDIAEGYSVSREKKESFPLTVTSAQKNPTAFYLCASSIPGDFYGYTFGSGTRLTVV.

The chain links TRBV19 to TRBJ2-3; the D gene is possibly TRBD2 (6 bases). The V gene's germline CDR1 is LNHDA and CDR2 SQIVND (reference sequence). The CDR3 totals 17 residues. The V end lost 6 bases, the J end lost 3 bases, and 22 bases lay between the germline ends. The CDR3 nucleotides are TGTGCCAGTAGACGCGACGGTCGGGAGTGGGTGACAGATACGCAGTATTTT. This encodes CASRRDGREWVTDTQYF.

V and J are TRBV12-3 or TRBV12-4 and TRBJ1-2, with a possible D match to TRBD1 (5 bases). This CDR3 spans 12 amino acids. V lost 1 base and J 8 bases, leaving 8 bases between the germline ends. The CDR3 loop reads CASSLGTSGYTF. DNA of the CDR3: TGTGCCAGCAGTTTAGGGACATCCGGCTACACCTTC.

The V gene is TRBV5-1, the J gene TRBJ1-2, with unresolved D. The germline V gene encodes CDR1 SGHRS and CDR2 YFSETQ. The CDR3 loop spans 13 amino acids. V gave up 5 bases and J gave up 0 bases, with 8 bases separating them. The CDR3 is CASRRNPNYGYTF. The CDR3 nucleotides are TGCGCCAGCAGGAGGAATCCTAACTATGGCTACACCTTC.

CDR3 nucleotides: TGCGCCAGCAGCTCTGGACAGGGTGATCAGCCCCAGCATTTT. It is translated as CASSSGQGDQPQHF. The V gene is TRBV5-1, the J gene TRBJ1-5; 8 bases match TRBD1. Germline V CDR1 and CDR2: SGHRS, YFSETQ. V dropped 3 bases and J dropped 5; count of bases not matched to a gene: 4. The CDR3 is 14 amino acids.

V is TRBV10-3 and J is TRBJ2-1; 10 bases line up with TRBD2. Germline assignment: CDR1 ENHRY and CDR2 SYGVKD. J gave up 2 bases and V 10 bases, and 5 bases lay outside the gene matches. This CDR3 region has 14 residues. CDR3 in amino acids: CATLSGGAYNEQFF. The CDR3, as DNA: TGTGCCACGTTAAGCGGGGGGGCCTACAATGAGCAGTTCTTC.

The rearrangement joins TRBV19 to TRBJ1-4; no definite D call. The CDR3 covers 16 residues. CDR1 is LNHDA and CDR2 is SQIVND in the germline V gene (reference sequence). Trimming removed 4 bases at V and 3 bases at J, with 15 bases between. The chain's CDR3 is CASSTPPGEANEKLFF. Written as DNA, the CDR3 is TGTGCCAGTAGTACTCCTCCCGGTGAGGCTAATGAAAAACTGTTTTTT.

The chain couples TRBV29-1 to TRBJ1-2; possible D gene TRBD1, 5 bases. The CDR3 is 14 residues long. The V end lost 3 bases, the J end lost 4 bases, and 15 bases lay between the germline ends. Germline CDR1 SQVTM, CDR2 ANQGSEA. The CDR3 bases are TGCAGCGTTGACAAAACAGGAAATCCCTATGGCTACACCTTC. The encoded protein is CSVDKTGNPYGYTF.

The V gene is TRBV27, the J gene TRBJ1-2; D possibly corresponds to TRBD1 (5 bases). V lost 4 bases, J lost 4 bases, and 13 bases lay in between. This CDR3 is 14 amino acids long. Looked up from germline, CDR1 is MNHEY and CDR2 is SMNVEV (reference sequence). In DNA form, the CDR3 reads TGTGCCAGCAGTTCAAGGCAGGGTACCTATGGCTACACCTTC. This translates into CASSSRQGTYGYTF.

The chain has TRBV5-6 and TRBJ2-5; possibly TRBD1 for D (5 bases). The CDR3 is made up of 13 amino acids. The germline V gene encodes CDR1 SGHDT and CDR2 YYEEEE. V was pared by 4 bases and J by 7 bases, with 14 bases between. The CDR3: CASSLSQGGTQYF. The DNA of the CDR3 is TGTGCCAGCAGCCTGAGCCAGGGCGGGACCCAGTACTTC.

This chain uses TRBV5-4 with TRBJ2-7; D remains unclear. CDR3 size: 11 residues. Germline V gene data show CDR1 as SGHNT and CDR2 as YYREEE (reference sequence). With 4 bases removed from V and 4 bases from J, the gap between germline ends came to 6 bases. The CDR3 protein is CASSLYYEQYF. The CDR3 DNA follows: TGTGCCAGCAGCCTCTATTACGAGCAGTACTTC.